The source of this T cell receptor beta chain is a study of Ad26.COV2.S vaccination and SARS-CoV-2 variants. On the study more broadly: Among those in the COV1001 Ad26.COV2.S trial arm was the donor. Ad26.COV2.S was injected intramuscularly once or twice, 56 days apart.

There are 12 residues in the CDR3. Germline CDR1 is MDHEN and CDR2 is SYDVKM. With 4 bases removed from V and 2 bases from J, the gap between germline ends came to 5 bases. TCRdb keeps only in-frame clones here, not all; method: immunoSEQ multiplex PCR. The repertoire consists of about 320,000 clones, with around 81% occurring once and the leading ten covering 2% to 2.5%. Described treatment: about 20 received Ad26.COV2.S at low or high dose, single or two shots; five or six received placebo; per-sample allocation not given. The study sampled participants on day 63 after the first vaccine or placebo injection.

The sequence came from a person between 18 and 65 years old who received the Ad26.COV2.S COVID-19 vaccine or a placebo. This chain links TRBV28 with TRBJ2-5; the D is unclear. Sequencing used peripheral blood, obtained in a trial of Ad26.COV2.S vaccine versus placebo. The CDR3 protein is CASSSIQETQYF. The CDR3 nucleotides are TGTGCCAGCAGTTCTATACAAGAGACCCAGTACTTC.